This TCR beta chain was sequenced for a study of blood T cell repertoires in COVID-19. This CDR3 has 16 amino acids. Trimming removed 5 bases from V and 5 bases from J, with 22 bases in between. Germline V gene sequence: CDR1 MNHEY, CDR2 SMNVEV (reference sequence). Assay: immunoSEQ multiplex PCR; the TCRdb copy retains only in-frame clones and omits some. The data contain roughly 200,000 clones, around 84% of them singletons. Allocation to cohorts depended on clinical history reported by the participants. This TCR was recovered from a man in his forties or fifties who had recovered from COVID-19. The chain is built from TRBV27 and TRBJ2-7, with D possibly TRBD1 on 5 matching bases. Source material: PBMCs or T cells enriched from blood (not recorded which). The chain's CDR3 is CASSRIRQRSIDEQYF. In DNA, the CDR3 is TGTGCCAGCAGTAGAATAAGACAGCGTTCTATCGACGAGCAGTACTTC.